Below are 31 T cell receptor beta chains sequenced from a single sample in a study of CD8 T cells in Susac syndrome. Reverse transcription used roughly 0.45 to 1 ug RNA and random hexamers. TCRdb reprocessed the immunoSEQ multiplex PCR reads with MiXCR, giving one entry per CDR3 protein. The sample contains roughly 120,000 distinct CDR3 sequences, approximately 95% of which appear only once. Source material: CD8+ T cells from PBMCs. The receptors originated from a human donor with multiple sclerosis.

Here the CDR3 reads CATSDLRTGPQYF. CDR3 in DNA: TGTGCCACCAGTGATTTGAGGACAGGGCCTCAGTACTTC. The rearrangement joins TRBV24-1 to TRBJ2-7, with 8 bases matching TRBD1. Unmatched junction bases numbered 4, after V lost 0 bases and J lost 10 bases. CDR3 length: 13 amino acids. Germline loops: CDR1 KGHDR, CDR2 SFDVKD.

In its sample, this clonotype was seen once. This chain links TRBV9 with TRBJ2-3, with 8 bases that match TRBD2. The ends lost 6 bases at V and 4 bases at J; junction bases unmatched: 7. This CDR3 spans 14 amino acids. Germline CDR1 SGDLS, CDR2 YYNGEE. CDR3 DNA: TGTGCCAGCACAGCGGGGGTGATATCAGATACGCAGTATTTT. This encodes CASTAGVISDTQYF.

CDR3 residues: CASSSYSGQGLYGYTF. The CDR3 nucleotides read TGTGCCAGCAGCTCTTACTCGGGACAGGGCCTCTATGGCTACACCTTC. This chain links TRBV11-2 with TRBJ1-2; TRBD1 agrees at 9 bases. The CDR3 runs 16 residues. J lost 4 bases, V lost 4 bases, and 10 bases had no gene match. Looked up from germline, CDR1 is SGHAT and CDR2 is FQNNGV.

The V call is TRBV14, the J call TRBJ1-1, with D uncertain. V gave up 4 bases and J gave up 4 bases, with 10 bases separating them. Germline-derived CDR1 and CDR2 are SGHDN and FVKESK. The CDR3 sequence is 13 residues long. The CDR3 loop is CASSPRSITEAFF. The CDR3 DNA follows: TGTGCCAGCAGCCCGCGGAGTATCACTGAAGCTTTCTTT.

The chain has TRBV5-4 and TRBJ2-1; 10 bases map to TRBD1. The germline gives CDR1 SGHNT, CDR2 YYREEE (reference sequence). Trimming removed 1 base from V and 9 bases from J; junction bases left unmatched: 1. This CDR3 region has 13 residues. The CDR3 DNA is TGTGCCAGCAGCTTGAGACAGGGGGCTGAGCAGTTCTTC. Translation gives CASSLRQGAEQFF.

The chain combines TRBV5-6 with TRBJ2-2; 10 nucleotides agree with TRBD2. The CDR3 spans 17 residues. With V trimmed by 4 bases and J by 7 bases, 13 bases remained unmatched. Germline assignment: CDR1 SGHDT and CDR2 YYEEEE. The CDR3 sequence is CASSNAGTSALVGELFF. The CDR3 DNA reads TGTGCCAGCAGCAACGCCGGGACTAGCGCTTTGGTCGGGGAGCTGTTTTTT.

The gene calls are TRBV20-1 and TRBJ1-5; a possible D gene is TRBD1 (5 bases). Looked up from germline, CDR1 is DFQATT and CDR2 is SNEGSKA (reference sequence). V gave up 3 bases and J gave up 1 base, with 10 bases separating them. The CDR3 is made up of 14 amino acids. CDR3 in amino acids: CSARRAGSNQPQHF. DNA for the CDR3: TGCAGTGCTAGGAGAGCAGGGAGCAATCAGCCCCAGCATTTT.

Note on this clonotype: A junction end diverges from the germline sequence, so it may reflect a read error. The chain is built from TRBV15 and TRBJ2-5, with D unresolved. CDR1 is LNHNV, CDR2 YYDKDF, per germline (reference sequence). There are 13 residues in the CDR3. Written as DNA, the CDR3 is TGTGCCGCCAGCAAAGTCTCAGAGGAGACCCAGTACTTC. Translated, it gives CAASKVSEETQYF. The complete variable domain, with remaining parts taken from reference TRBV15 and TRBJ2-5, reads DAMVIQNPRYQVTQFGKPVTLSCSQTLNHNVMYWYQQKSSQAPKLLFHYYDKDFNNEADTPDNFQSRRPNTSFCFLDIRSPGLGDTAMYLCAASKVSEETQYFGPGTRLLVL.

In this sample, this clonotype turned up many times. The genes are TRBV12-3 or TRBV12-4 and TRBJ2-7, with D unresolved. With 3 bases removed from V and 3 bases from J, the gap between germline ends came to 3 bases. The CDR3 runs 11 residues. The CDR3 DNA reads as TGTGCCAGCAGTTTCGGCTACGAGCAGTACTTC. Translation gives CASSFGYEQYF.

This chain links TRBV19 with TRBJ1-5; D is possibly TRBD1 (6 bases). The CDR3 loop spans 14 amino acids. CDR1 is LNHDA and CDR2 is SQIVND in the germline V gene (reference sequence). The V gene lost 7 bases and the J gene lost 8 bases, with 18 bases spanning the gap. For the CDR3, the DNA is TGTGCCAGTATCGTCGGGGGGCTGAATGAGCCCCAGCATTTT. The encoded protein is CASIVGGLNEPQHF.

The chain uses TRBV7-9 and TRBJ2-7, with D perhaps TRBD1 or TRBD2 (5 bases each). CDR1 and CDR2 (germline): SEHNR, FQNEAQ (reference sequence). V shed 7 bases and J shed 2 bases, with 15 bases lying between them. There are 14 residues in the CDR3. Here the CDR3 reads CASTNRDRPYEQYF. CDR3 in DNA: TGTGCCAGCACCAACCGGGACCGTCCCTACGAGCAGTACTTC. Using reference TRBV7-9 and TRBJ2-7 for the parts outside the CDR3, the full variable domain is DTGVSQNPRHKITKRGQNVTFRCDPISEHNRLYWYRQTLGQGPEFLTYFQNEAQLEKSRLLSDRFSAERPKGSFSTLEIQRTEQGDSAMYLCASTNRDRPYEQYFGPGTRLTVT.

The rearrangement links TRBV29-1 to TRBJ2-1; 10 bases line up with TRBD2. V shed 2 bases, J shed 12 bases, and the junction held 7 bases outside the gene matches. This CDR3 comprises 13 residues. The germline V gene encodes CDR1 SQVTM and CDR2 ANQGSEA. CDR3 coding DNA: TGCAGCGTTGAACAGCGGGAGGGTCCAGGGCAGTTCTTC. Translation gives CSVEQREGPGQFF.

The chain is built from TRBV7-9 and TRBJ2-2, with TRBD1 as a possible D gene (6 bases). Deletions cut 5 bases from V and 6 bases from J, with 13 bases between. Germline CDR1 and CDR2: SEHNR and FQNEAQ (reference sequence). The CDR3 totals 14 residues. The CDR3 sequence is CASSAGTRPGELFF. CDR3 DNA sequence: TGTGCCAGCAGCGCCGGGACAAGACCCGGGGAGCTGTTTTTT.

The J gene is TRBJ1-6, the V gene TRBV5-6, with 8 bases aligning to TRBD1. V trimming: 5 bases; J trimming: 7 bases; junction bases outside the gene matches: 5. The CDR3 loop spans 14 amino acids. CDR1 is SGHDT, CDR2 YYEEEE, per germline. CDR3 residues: CASSPDRGNSPLHF. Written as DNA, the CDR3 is TGTGCCAGCAGTCCCGACAGGGGAAATTCACCCCTCCACTTT. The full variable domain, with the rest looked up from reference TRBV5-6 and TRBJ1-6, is DAGVTQSPTHLIKTRGQQVTLRCSPKSGHDTVSWYQQALGQGPQFIFQYYEEEERQRGNFPDRFSGHQFPNYSSELNVNALLLGDSALYLCASSPDRGNSPLHFGNGTRLTVT.

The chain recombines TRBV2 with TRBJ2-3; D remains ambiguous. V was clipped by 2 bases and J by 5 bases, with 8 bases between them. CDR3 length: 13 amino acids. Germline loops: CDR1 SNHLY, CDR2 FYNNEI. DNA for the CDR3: TGTGCCAGCAGTGAACGTTCAAGAGATACGCAGTATTTT. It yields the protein CASSERSRDTQYF.

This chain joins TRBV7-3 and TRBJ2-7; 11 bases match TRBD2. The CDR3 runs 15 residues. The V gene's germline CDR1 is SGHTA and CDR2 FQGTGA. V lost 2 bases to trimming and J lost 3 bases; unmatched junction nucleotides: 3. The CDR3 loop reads CASSLLAGGNYEQYF. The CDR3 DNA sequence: TGTGCCAGCAGCTTACTAGCGGGGGGTAACTACGAGCAGTACTTC.

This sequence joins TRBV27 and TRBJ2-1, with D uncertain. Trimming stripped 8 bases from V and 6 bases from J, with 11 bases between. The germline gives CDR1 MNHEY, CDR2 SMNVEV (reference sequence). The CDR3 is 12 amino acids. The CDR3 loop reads CASGFAFNEQFF. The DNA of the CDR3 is TGTGCCAGCGGCTTCGCGTTCAATGAGCAGTTCTTC.

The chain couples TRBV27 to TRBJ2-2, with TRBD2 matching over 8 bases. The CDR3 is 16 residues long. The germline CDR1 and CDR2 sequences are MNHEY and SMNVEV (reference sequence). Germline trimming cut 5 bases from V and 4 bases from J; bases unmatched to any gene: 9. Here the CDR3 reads CASSHGLTSVTGELFF. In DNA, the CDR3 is TGTGCCAGCAGTCATGGGCTGACTAGCGTCACCGGGGAGCTGTTTTTT.

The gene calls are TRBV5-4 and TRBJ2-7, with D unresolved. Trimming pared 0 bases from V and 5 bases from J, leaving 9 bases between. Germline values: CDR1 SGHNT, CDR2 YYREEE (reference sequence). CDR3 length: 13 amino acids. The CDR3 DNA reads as TGTGCCAGCAGCTTGGTTGACGGTAACGAGCAGTACGTC. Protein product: CASSLVDGNEQYV.

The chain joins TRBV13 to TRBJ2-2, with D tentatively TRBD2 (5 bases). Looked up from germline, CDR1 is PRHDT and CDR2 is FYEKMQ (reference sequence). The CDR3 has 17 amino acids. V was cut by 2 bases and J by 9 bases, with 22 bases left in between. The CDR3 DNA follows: TGTGCCAGCAGCTTAACGTCGCTAAGCGGTTCATCGCGGGAGCTGTTTTTT. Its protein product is CASSLTSLSGSSRELFF. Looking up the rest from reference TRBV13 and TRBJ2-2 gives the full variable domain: AAGVIQSPRHLIKEKRETATLKCYPIPRHDTVYWYQQGPGQDPQFLISFYEKMQSDKGSIPDRFSAQQFSDYHSELNMSSLELGDSALYFCASSLTSLSGSSRELFFGEGSRLTVL.

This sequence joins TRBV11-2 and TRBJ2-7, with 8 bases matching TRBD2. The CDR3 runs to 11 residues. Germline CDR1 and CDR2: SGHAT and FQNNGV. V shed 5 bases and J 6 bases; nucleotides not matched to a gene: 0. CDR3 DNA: TGTGCCAGCAGCCGGGGGGGCGAGCAGTACGTC. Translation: CASSRGGEQYV.

CDR3 sequence reads: CASSQDLYYEQYF. The CDR3 DNA is TGCGCCAGCAGCCAAGATCTGTACTACGAGCAGTACTTC. The rearrangement links TRBV4-1 to TRBJ2-7; D remains unclear. Trimming took 0 bases from V and 3 from J, leaving 6 bases between them. The CDR3 is 13 residues long. From germline, CDR1 is MGHRA and CDR2 YSYEKL.

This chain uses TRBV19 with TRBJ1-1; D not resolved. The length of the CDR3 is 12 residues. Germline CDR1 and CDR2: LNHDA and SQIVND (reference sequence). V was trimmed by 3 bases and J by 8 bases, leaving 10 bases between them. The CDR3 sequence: CASSISAREAFF. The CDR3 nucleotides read TGTGCCAGTAGTATTAGTGCTCGAGAAGCTTTCTTT.

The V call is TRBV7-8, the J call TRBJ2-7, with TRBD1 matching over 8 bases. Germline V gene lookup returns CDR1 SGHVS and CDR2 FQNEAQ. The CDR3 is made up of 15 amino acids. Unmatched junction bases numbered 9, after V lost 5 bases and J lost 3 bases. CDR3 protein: CASSPSRDRIYEQYF. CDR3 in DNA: TGTGCCAGCAGCCCCTCCCGGGACAGGATCTACGAGCAGTACTTC.

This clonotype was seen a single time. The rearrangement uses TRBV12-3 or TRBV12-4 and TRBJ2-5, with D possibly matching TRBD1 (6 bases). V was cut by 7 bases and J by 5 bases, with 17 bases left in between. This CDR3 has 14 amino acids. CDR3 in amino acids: CASTHTGPRETQYF. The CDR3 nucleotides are TGTGCCAGCACTCACACAGGGCCCAGGGAGACCCAGTACTTC.

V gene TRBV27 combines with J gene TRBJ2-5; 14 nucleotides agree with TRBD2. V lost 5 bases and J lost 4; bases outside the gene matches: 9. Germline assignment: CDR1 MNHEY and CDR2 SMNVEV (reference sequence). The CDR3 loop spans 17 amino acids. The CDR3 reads CASSGRTSGRSLETQYF. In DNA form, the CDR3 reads TGTGCCAGCAGTGGTCGGACTAGCGGGAGGTCTCTAGAGACCCAGTACTTC.

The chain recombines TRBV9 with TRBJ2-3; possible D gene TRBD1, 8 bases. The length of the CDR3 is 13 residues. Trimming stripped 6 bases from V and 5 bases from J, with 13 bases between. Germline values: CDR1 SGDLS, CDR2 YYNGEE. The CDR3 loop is CASTTGEGDTQYF. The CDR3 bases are TGTGCCAGCACGACAGGGGAGGGAGATACGCAGTATTTT.

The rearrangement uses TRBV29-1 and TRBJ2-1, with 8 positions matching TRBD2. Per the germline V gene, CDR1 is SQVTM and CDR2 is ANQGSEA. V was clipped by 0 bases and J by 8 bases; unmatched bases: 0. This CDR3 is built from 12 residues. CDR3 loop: CSVEELADEQFF. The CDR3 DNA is TGCAGCGTTGAAGAACTAGCGGATGAGCAGTTCTTC.

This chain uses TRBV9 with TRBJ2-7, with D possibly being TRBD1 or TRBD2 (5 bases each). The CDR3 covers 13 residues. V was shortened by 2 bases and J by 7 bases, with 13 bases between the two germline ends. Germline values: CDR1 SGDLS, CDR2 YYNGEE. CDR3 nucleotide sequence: TGTGCCAGCAGCGTGTCCGGGGCGAGGGAGCAGTACTTC. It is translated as CASSVSGAREQYF.

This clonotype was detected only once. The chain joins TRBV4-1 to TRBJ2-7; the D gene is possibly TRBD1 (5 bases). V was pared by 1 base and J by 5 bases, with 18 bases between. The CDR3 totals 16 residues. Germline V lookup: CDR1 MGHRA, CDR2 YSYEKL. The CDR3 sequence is CASSQAHRTARDEQYF. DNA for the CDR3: TGCGCCAGCAGCCAAGCTCACAGGACGGCACGCGACGAGCAGTACTTC.

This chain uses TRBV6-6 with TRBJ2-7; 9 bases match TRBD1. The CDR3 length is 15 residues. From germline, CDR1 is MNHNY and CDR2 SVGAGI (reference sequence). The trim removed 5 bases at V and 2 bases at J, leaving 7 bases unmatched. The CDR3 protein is CASSLGQGETYEQYF. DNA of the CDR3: TGTGCCAGCAGTCTGGGACAGGGAGAAACCTACGAGCAGTACTTC.